This TCR beta chain was documented in a study of T cells in Graves' hyperthyroidism and ophthalmopathy. Overall study results and limits: Classification by a 13 V-J model distinguished ophthalmopathy from stable hyperthyroidism.

This clonotype was counted many times. Its cognate antigen is unknown. The trim removed 1 base at V and 1 base at J, leaving 6 bases unmatched. Germline loops: CDR1 MNHNS, CDR2 SASEGT. This CDR3 spans 16 amino acids. Authors of the study amplified TCR beta CDR3 regions from RNA transcripts. In the first-round RT-PCR of the TCR CDR3, the HTBI primer set was used. Via MiXCR, TCRdb re-called the multiplex PCR reads, giving one row per CDR3 protein. The repertoire consists of more than 300,000 distinct CDR3 sequences, with roughly 15% occurring once and the leading ten covering around a fifth. The specimen was blood. The V and J genes are TRBV6-1 and TRBJ1-1; 7 bases are shared with TRBD1. The clonotype comes from a woman younger than 45 with Graves' ophthalmopathy. The CDR3 DNA sequence: TGTGCCAGCAGTGAAGGTACAGGGGAGTGGAACACTGAAGCTTTCTTT. Translation gives CASSEGTGEWNTEAFF.